What follows are 12 T cell receptor beta chains derived from one specimen sequenced in a study of T cell repertoires in cytomegalovirus infection. TCRdb re-derived calls from the reads in MiXCR, one entry per CDR3 protein. The table records just over 150,000 distinct CDR3 sequences, roughly a quarter of them present only once. Sequenced material: PBMCs. Receptors originate from a human donor in good health (CMV status not recorded). Some clones in this sample may be carry-over from other donors' samples.

In its sample, this clonotype was seen a few times. CDR3: CASEFQDRGYEQYF. CDR3 DNA: TGTGCCAGCGAGTTCCAGGACAGGGGATACGAGCAGTACTTC. The chain carries TRBV7-6 and TRBJ2-7; 9 positions match TRBD1. J was trimmed by 4 bases and V by 8 bases; bases with no gene match: 9. From germline, CDR1 is SGHVS and CDR2 FNYEAQ. The CDR3 has 14 amino acids.

The genes are TRBV13 and TRBJ2-2; TRBD2 matches at 8 bases. Losses at the gene ends were 5 bases for V and 6 bases for J; bases not matched to a gene: 8. The CDR3 has 15 residues. Looked up from germline, CDR1 is PRHDT and CDR2 is FYEKMQ (reference sequence). The CDR3 spells CASSPVGTRAGELFF. DNA for the CDR3: TGTGCCAGCAGCCCCGTCGGGACTAGGGCCGGGGAGCTGTTTTTT. Based on the CDR3 plus reference TRBV13 and TRBJ2-2, the full variable domain is AAGVIQSPRHLIKEKRETATLKCYPIPRHDTVYWYQQGPGQDPQFLISFYEKMQSDKGSIPDRFSAQQFSDYHSELNMSSLELGDSALYFCASSPVGTRAGELFFGEGSRLTVL.

The V call is TRBV29-1, the J call TRBJ2-7; the D is unclear. Trimming shortened V by 5 bases and J by 6 bases, and 11 bases separated the two germline ends. The CDR3 runs 11 residues. Germline V gene sequence: CDR1 SQVTM, CDR2 ANQGSEA. The CDR3 spells CSVLKGSEQYF. The CDR3 DNA follows: TGCAGCGTTCTTAAGGGCAGCGAGCAGTACTTC.

J is TRBJ1-5 and V is TRBV20-1, with D uncertain. The V gene lost 4 bases and the J gene lost 2 bases, with 15 bases spanning the gap. The CDR3 spans 15 residues. Germline V gene data show CDR1 as DFQATT and CDR2 as SNEGSKA (reference sequence). Here the CDR3 DNA reads TGCAGTGCTATAGAATCTCACAGAGGCAATCAGCCCCAGCATTTT. This codes for CSAIESHRGNQPQHF.

On this clonotype itself: A junction end diverges from the germline sequence, so it may reflect a read error. In DNA, the CDR3 is TGTGCCAGCAGTTCGCTAGGGTTACTGGGGGACTCCGTCTCTTCGAACACAGAAGCTTTCTTT. This codes for CASSSLGLLGDSVSSNTEAFF. The rearrangement uses TRBV25-1 and TRBJ1-1; the D gene is possibly TRBD1 (5 bases). The CDR3 consists of 21 residues. In germline, CDR1 is MGHDK, CDR2 SYGVNS.

A few counts support this clonotype. V gene TRBV28 combines with J gene TRBJ2-1; possibly TRBD2 for D (5 bases). The V and J ends lost 4 bases and 0 bases respectively, with 10 bases between them. CDR3 length: 15 residues. Germline loops: CDR1 MDHEN, CDR2 SYDVKM. The CDR3 DNA reads as TGTGCCAGCAGTTACCCGGGGAGCTCCTACAATGAGCAGTTCTTC. It is translated as CASSYPGSSYNEQFF.

This clonotype has a single count. The chain combines TRBV18 with TRBJ1-5; perhaps TRBD1 as D (6 bases). This CDR3 has 16 residues. Germline V lookup: CDR1 KGHSH, CDR2 LQKENI. V was clipped by 6 bases and J by 3 bases, with 18 bases between them. Here the CDR3 DNA reads TGTGCCAGCTCCCCTCAAGAAGGGGGATACAATCAGCCCCAGCATTTT. Its protein product is CASSPQEGGYNQPQHF.

This clonotype was seen many times. The rearrangement uses TRBV9 and TRBJ1-1; TRBD1 might be the D (5 bases). CDR1 is SGDLS and CDR2 is YYNGEE in the germline V gene. The V end was cut by 3 bases, the J end by 4 bases, with 10 bases between. The CDR3 contains 13 residues. The CDR3 DNA sequence: TGTGCCAGCAGCGCCGGGACCGCCACTGAAGCTTTCTTT. Protein product: CASSAGTATEAFF. Together with reference TRBV9 and TRBJ1-1, the CDR3 gives the full variable domain: DSGVTQTPKHLITATGQRVTLRCSPRSGDLSVYWYQQSLDQGLQFLIQYYNGEERAKGNILERFSAQQFPDLHSELNLSSLELGDSALYFCASSAGTATEAFFGQGTRLTVV.

This clonotype occurred many times. The chain is built from TRBV7-2 and TRBJ1-5; the D is unclear. Trimming took 5 bases from V and 0 from J, leaving 8 bases between them. This CDR3 is 14 amino acids long. Germline V gene sequence: CDR1 SGHTA, CDR2 FQGNSA. The CDR3 coding sequence is TGTGCCAGCAGCATAGACAATAGCAATCAGCCCCAGCATTTT. This sequence encodes CASSIDNSNQPQHF.

V gene TRBV7-9 combines with J gene TRBJ1-4; D perhaps matches TRBD1 (6 bases). The germline gives CDR1 SEHNR, CDR2 FQNEAQ (reference sequence). V was trimmed by 4 bases and J by 4 bases, leaving 10 bases between them. CDR3 size: 14 residues. CDR3 region: CASSSDSFNEKLFF. CDR3 DNA sequence: TGTGCCAGCAGCTCGGACAGTTTTAATGAAAAACTGTTTTTT. The variable domain in full, with the rest retrieved from reference TRBV7-9 and TRBJ1-4, is DTGVSQNPRHKITKRGQNVTFRCDPISEHNRLYWYRQTLGQGPEFLTYFQNEAQLEKSRLLSDRFSAERPKGSFSTLEIQRTEQGDSAMYLCASSSDSFNEKLFFGSGTQLSVL.

The table lists this clonotype with many counts. This sequence joins TRBV7-2 and TRBJ2-7; D is perhaps TRBD1 or TRBD2 (5 bases each). This CDR3 is built from 14 residues. In germline, CDR1 is SGHTA, CDR2 FQGNSA. V dropped 1 base and J dropped 3 bases, with 10 bases sitting between them. The CDR3 reads CASSLGGGLYEQYF. In nucleotides, the CDR3 is TGTGCCAGCAGCTTAGGGGGCGGGCTCTACGAGCAGTACTTC.

The V and J genes are TRBV28 and TRBJ2-2; D not resolved. Trimming cost V 6 bases and J 0 bases, with 17 bases left between them. The CDR3 has 17 residues. Germline loops: CDR1 MDHEN, CDR2 SYDVKM. The CDR3 bases are TGTGCCAGCAGATTTGGACGGCAAGGCACGAACACCGGGGAGCTGTTTTTT. This gives the protein CASRFGRQGTNTGELFF.